Below are 29 T cell receptor beta chains sequenced from a single sample in a study of cytomegalovirus exposure and HLA in healthy donors. The PCR ran on 60 Vbeta and 13 Jbeta primers. Produced via immunoSEQ multiplex PCR; TCRdb's table is partial and in-frame only. The profile covers a few hundred thousand clones, with 65% to 90% appearing a single time and about 1.4% taken by the ten largest. Input material: PBMCs. All receptors come from a girl aged 5 to 17 in good health and CMV-seronegative.

Turning to this clone: At one end the junction does not follow the germline gene, possibly because of a read error. The genes are TRBV7-9 and TRBJ2-5; tentatively, D is TRBD2 (6 bases). Germline CDR1 SEHNR, CDR2 FQNEAQ (reference sequence). There are 15 residues in the CDR3. CDR3 amino acids: CSSSLDGGPGETQYF. The CDR3 DNA sequence: TGTTCCAGCAGCTTAGACGGAGGGCCTGGAGAGACCCAGTACTTC.

The chain has TRBV5-1 and TRBJ2-3; D possibly corresponds to TRBD2 (6 bases). Trimming removed 4 bases at V and 0 bases at J, with 12 bases between. In germline, CDR1 is SGHRS, CDR2 YFSETQ. The CDR3 covers 15 residues. The CDR3 spells CASSPPRGSTDTQYF. As DNA, the CDR3 is TGCGCCAGCAGCCCGCCACGGGGGAGCACAGATACGCAGTATTTT.

In this sample, this clone turned up a few times. The V and J genes are TRBV18 and TRBJ2-7; the match to TRBD2 covers 16 bases. The CDR3 runs to 17 residues. CDR1 and CDR2 from the germline V gene are KGHSH and LQKENI. With 3 bases clipped from V and 5 bases from J, the junction kept 7 bases outside the gene matches. The CDR3 loop is CASSPPGLAGGPNEQYF. The CDR3 coding sequence is TGTGCCAGCTCACCGCCGGGACTAGCGGGAGGGCCGAACGAGCAGTACTTC. Full variable domain (missing parts from reference TRBV18 and TRBJ2-7): NAGVMQNPRHLVRRRGQEARLRCSPMKGHSHVYWYRQLPEEGLKFMVYLQKENIIDESGMPKERFSAEFPKEGPSILRIQQVVRGDSAAYFCASSPPGLAGGPNEQYFGPGTRLTVT.

The J gene is TRBJ1-4, the V gene TRBV30, with TRBD1 identical over 10 bases. There are 14 residues in the CDR3. Germline V gene sequence: CDR1 GTSNPN, CDR2 SVGIG (reference sequence). Trimming took 5 bases from V and 13 from J; bases not matched to a gene: 13. CDR3 in DNA: TGTGCCTGGGGCCCCGGGACAGGGGATGGGGGACTGTTTTTT. Translating gives CAWGPGTGDGGLFF.

V is TRBV18 and J is TRBJ1-2, with D perhaps matching TRBD1 (6 bases). V was pared by 1 base and J by 8 bases, with 14 bases between. The length of the CDR3 is 14 residues. The germline V gene has CDR1 KGHSH and CDR2 LQKENI. The CDR3 coding sequence is TGTGCCAGCTCACCACTCCCAGGGGTTCAGGGCTACACCTTC. This translates into CASSPLPGVQGYTF.

The DNA of the CDR3 is TGTGCCAGCAACGAGGGGGCGGCAGATACGCAGTATTTT. Translating gives CASNEGAADTQYF. This chain uses TRBV7-9 with TRBJ2-3; 7 nucleotides line up with TRBD1. The trim removed 7 bases at V and 4 bases at J, leaving 5 bases unmatched. CDR1 and CDR2 (germline): SEHNR, FQNEAQ (reference sequence). The CDR3 runs to 13 residues.

This chain links TRBV5-4 with TRBJ2-7; 7 nucleotides line up with TRBD2. Per the germline V gene, CDR1 is SGHNT and CDR2 is YYREEE (reference sequence). V lost 4 bases and J lost 2; bases outside the gene matches: 9. There are 15 residues in the CDR3. CDR3 sequence (DNA): TGTGCCAGCAGCCTAGGCGGGGGTTTGGCCTACGAGCAGTACTTC. This gives the protein CASSLGGGLAYEQYF.

V is TRBV6-5 and J is TRBJ1-2; D is perhaps TRBD1 (6 bases). The V gene lost 5 bases and the J gene lost 4 bases, with 14 bases spanning the gap. CDR1 is MNHEY and CDR2 is SVGAGI in the germline V gene. This CDR3 has 14 amino acids. The CDR3 bases are TGTGCCAGCAGTGACCGGGACACCCTCTATGGCTACACCTTC. Translation: CASSDRDTLYGYTF.

This clone has only one observation. This chain joins TRBV5-1 and TRBJ2-1; D is perhaps TRBD2 (6 bases). Germline CDR1 reads SGHRS; CDR2 reads YFSETQ. V lost 0 bases and J lost 2, with 9 bases in between. The CDR3 runs to 15 residues. The CDR3 spells CASSLASATYNEQFF. CDR3 coding DNA: TGCGCCAGCAGCTTGGCTAGCGCAACCTACAATGAGCAGTTCTTC.

This clone was detected once. J is TRBJ1-2 and V is TRBV25-1; TRBD1 aligns across 9 bases. The V gene's germline CDR1 is MGHDK and CDR2 SYGVNS. V shed 3 bases and J 4 bases; nucleotides not matched to a gene: 6. The CDR3 runs 15 residues. The CDR3 coding sequence is TGTGCCAGCAGTGACCCCGGGACAGGGATCTATGGCTACACCTTC. Translation: CASSDPGTGIYGYTF.

V usage is TRBV30 and J usage is TRBJ2-5; perhaps TRBD1 as D (6 bases). V was trimmed by 6 bases and J by 2 bases, leaving 13 bases between them. The CDR3 extends over 13 amino acids. The germline gives CDR1 GTSNPN, CDR2 SVGIG (reference sequence). The CDR3 is CACGQLFQETQYF. CDR3 bases: TGTGCCTGTGGACAGCTCTTTCAAGAGACCCAGTACTTC.

The gene calls are TRBV10-3 and TRBJ1-1; tentative D call: TRBD1 (5 bases). The CDR3 is 14 residues long. V was trimmed by 6 bases and J by 6 bases, leaving 17 bases between them. Germline CDR1 reads ENHRY; CDR2 reads SYGVKD. The CDR3 bases are TGTGCCATCAGGGGGGAGGAGGTTGGGGCTGAAGCTTTCTTT. Amino acids: CAIRGEEVGAEAFF.

V gene TRBV7-8 combines with J gene TRBJ1-3; TRBD1 matches 9 bases. The CDR3 runs 22 residues. V was clipped by 1 base and J by 2 bases; unmatched bases: 21. Germline assignment: CDR1 SGHVS and CDR2 FQNEAQ. CDR3 protein: CASSLGGWGQGFSRDPGNTIYF. The CDR3 DNA follows: TGTGCCAGCAGCTTAGGGGGGTGGGGACAGGGCTTTTCGCGGGACCCTGGAAACACCATATATTTT. Using reference TRBV7-8 and TRBJ1-3 for the parts outside the CDR3, the full variable domain is GAGVSQSPRYKVAKRGQDVALRCDPISGHVSLFWYQQALGQGPEFLTYFQNEAQLDKSGLPSDRFFAERPEGSVSTLKIQRTQQEDSAVYLCASSLGGWGQGFSRDPGNTIYFGEGSWLTVV.

The chain is built from TRBV19 and TRBJ2-1; 7 bases agree with TRBD1. CDR3 length: 15 amino acids. Germline CDR1 is LNHDA and CDR2 is SQIVND (reference sequence). J was trimmed by 9 bases and V by 1 base; bases with no gene match: 9. The CDR3 sequence: CASSIGLTGDPEQFF. DNA of the CDR3: TGTGCCAGTAGTATAGGCCTCACAGGGGACCCTGAGCAGTTCTTC.

The genes are TRBV9 and TRBJ2-3, with 9 bases identical to TRBD2. The V gene end was trimmed by 4 bases and the J gene end by 5 bases; junction bases not matched to a gene: 8. Germline V gives CDR1 SGDLS, CDR2 YYNGEE. The CDR3 loop spans 15 amino acids. The CDR3, as DNA: TGTGCCAGCAGCCCTACGACTAGCGGACTAGATACGCAGTATTTT. It is translated as CASSPTTSGLDTQYF. The whole variable domain, filled in from reference TRBV9 and TRBJ2-3, reads DSGVTQTPKHLITATGQRVTLRCSPRSGDLSVYWYQQSLDQGLQFLIQYYNGEERAKGNILERFSAQQFPDLHSELNLSSLELGDSALYFCASSPTTSGLDTQYFGPGTRLTVL.

The chain recombines TRBV27 with TRBJ1-1; D is unclear. V was trimmed by 0 bases and J by 2 bases, leaving 4 bases between them. Germline V gene lookup returns CDR1 MNHEY and CDR2 SMNVEV (reference sequence). The CDR3 consists of 13 residues. The CDR3 protein is CASSLSTNTEAFF. The CDR3 nucleotides are TGTGCCAGCAGTTTATCCACTAACACTGAAGCTTTCTTT.

A single count supports this clone. The rearrangement joins TRBV15 to TRBJ1-1; D unresolved. CDR3 size: 13 residues. Germline values: CDR1 LNHNV, CDR2 YYDKDF (reference sequence). The V end lost 6 bases, the J end lost 3 bases, and 11 bases lay between the germline ends. The CDR3 protein is CATRASSDTEAFF. The DNA for the CDR3 is TGTGCCACCAGGGCCTCCTCCGACACTGAAGCTTTCTTT.

With regard to this clone: One junction end does not reproduce the germline sequence, and a read error may be involved. The chain employs TRBV7-7 and TRBJ2-1, with D uncertain. CDR1 and CDR2 (germline): SSHAT, FNYEAQ (reference sequence). The CDR3 is 15 amino acids. The CDR3 spells CASSLGQVSYNEQFF. In nucleotides, the CDR3 is TGTGCTAGCAGCTTAGGGCAGGTGTCCTACAATGAGCAGTTCTTC.

The chain employs TRBV19 and TRBJ1-5, with TRBD1 matching over 7 bases. This CDR3 is built from 14 residues. J was trimmed by 1 base and V by 6 bases; bases with no gene match: 3. Germline V gene data show CDR1 as LNHDA and CDR2 as SQIVND (reference sequence). CDR3 loop: CASRLDRSNQPQHF. The CDR3 nucleotides read TGTGCCAGTAGGCTGGACAGGAGCAATCAGCCCCAGCATTTT.

V gene TRBV19 combines with J gene TRBJ2-5, with TRBD2 identical over 9 bases. V dropped 9 bases and J dropped 2; count of bases not matched to a gene: 7. The CDR3 runs 14 residues. CDR1 and CDR2 (germline): LNHDA, SQIVND (reference sequence). This CDR3 reads CASRSGGAQETQYF. CDR3 nucleotide sequence: TGTGCCAGCCGTAGCGGGGGAGCTCAAGAGACCCAGTACTTC.

This clone was seen more than once but under ten times. V gene TRBV5-4 combines with J gene TRBJ1-1; D not certain. Germline CDR1 and CDR2: SGHNT and YYREEE (reference sequence). The CDR3 loop spans 11 amino acids. Deletions cut 9 bases from V and 1 base from J, with 7 bases between. CDR3: CAMHRNTEAFF. The CDR3 bases are TGTGCCATGCATAGGAACACTGAAGCTTTCTTT.

V and J are TRBV28 and TRBJ1-2, with 7 bases that match TRBD1. The germline V gene encodes CDR1 MDHEN and CDR2 SYDVKM. J lost 3 bases, V lost 4 bases, and 8 bases had no gene match. The CDR3 covers 15 residues. The CDR3 DNA follows: TGTGCCAGCAGTTCTCGACAGGGAGGCGACTATGGCTACACCTTC. Translation gives CASSSRQGGDYGYTF.

The chain uses TRBV18 and TRBJ2-7, with TRBD1 matching over 9 bases. CDR1 is KGHSH, CDR2 LQKENI, per germline. V lost 2 bases, J lost 0 bases, and 11 bases stayed unmatched. CDR3 length: 18 amino acids. CDR3 nucleotides: TGTGCCAGCTCACCAACACCGGGACAGGGCGGAAGCTCCTACGAGCAGTACTTC. Residues: CASSPTPGQGGSSYEQYF.

The sample holds one count of this clone. The chain uses TRBV7-9 and TRBJ2-5, with 11 bases identical to TRBD1. Germline CDR1 SEHNR, CDR2 FQNEAQ (reference sequence). The length of the CDR3 is 15 residues. V shed 3 bases, J shed 5 bases, and the junction held 5 bases outside the gene matches. CDR3 region: CASSLRTGGSETQYF. CDR3 nucleotides: TGTGCCAGCAGCTTGAGGACAGGGGGCAGCGAGACCCAGTACTTC.

This clone was recorded only once. The chain couples TRBV27 to TRBJ1-4; 10 nucleotides agree with TRBD1. The CDR3 length is 17 residues. The ends lost 6 bases at V and 8 bases at J; junction bases unmatched: 15. Germline V gene lookup returns CDR1 MNHEY and CDR2 SMNVEV (reference sequence). The CDR3 DNA follows: TGTGCCAGCAGACCCCTGGCGGGGACAGGGGTTTACGAAAAACTGTTTTTT. Its translation is CASRPLAGTGVYEKLFF.

V and J are TRBV7-3 and TRBJ2-3; D is undetermined. The V end lost 6 bases, the J end lost 0 bases, and 10 bases lay between the germline ends. The CDR3 loop spans 14 amino acids. From germline, CDR1 is SGHTA and CDR2 FQGTGA. CDR3 sequence reads: CASSLAGSTDTQYF. The CDR3 DNA reads TGTGCCAGCAGTTTAGCAGGAAGCACAGATACGCAGTATTTT.

The chain combines TRBV28 with TRBJ1-5, with TRBD1 as a possible D gene (6 bases). V shed 3 bases and J shed 2 bases, with 14 bases lying between them. Germline values: CDR1 MDHEN, CDR2 SYDVKM. CDR3 size: 16 residues. The CDR3 protein is CASSFQGLVGNQPQHF. The CDR3 DNA reads TGTGCCAGCAGTTTTCAGGGGCTGGTAGGCAATCAGCCCCAGCATTTT.

The rearrangement joins TRBV9 to TRBJ1-3; 7 bases are shared with TRBD1. Germline V gives CDR1 SGDLS, CDR2 YYNGEE. The V and J ends lost 2 bases and 2 bases, in that order; junction bases with no gene match: 1. The CDR3 extends over 14 amino acids. CDR3 nucleotides: TGTGCCAGCAGCGTTACAGGGGCTGGAAACACCATATATTTT. Translating it yields CASSVTGAGNTIYF.

This clone was counted once. The V and J genes are TRBV18 and TRBJ2-2; 8 positions agree with TRBD1. J was trimmed by 1 base and V by 3 bases; bases with no gene match: 4. The CDR3 sequence is 16 residues long. Germline CDR1 and CDR2: KGHSH and LQKENI. The CDR3 coding sequence is TGTGCCAGCTCACCCCAGGGGGCTGGGAACACCGGGGAGCTGTTTTTT. Translation: CASSPQGAGNTGELFF.